The rows below give T cell receptor beta chains drawn from one sample of a study of T cell responses to AZD1222 COVID-19 vaccine. Clones were read by immunoSEQ multiplex PCR, and TCRdb kept only the in-frame ones, dropping some. This sample has approximately 18,000 clones, with about 80% found just once. The material sequenced was peripheral blood, taken 28 days after the second AZD1222 dose. All receptors come from an adult who received the AZD1222 COVID-19 vaccine. Both conserved end residues are part of each CDR3. The D gene is left open where the match is weak. Expanded clones are given a class, and other clones once, few, many or no size at all.

d_call j_call clone_size cdr3_length v_call cdr3_nt cdr3_aa
NA TRBJ2-5 NA 16 TRBV5-1 TGCGCCAGCAGCCTCACTACCGGGACGAGAGCTGAGACCCAGTACTTC CASSLTTGTRAETQYF
NA TRBJ1-1 NA 13 TRBV12-3/TRBV12-4 TGTGCCAGCAGTTCCGGGACTCCTTCTGAAGCTTTCTTT CASSSGTPSEAFF
NA TRBJ2-3 NA 16 TRBV9 TGTGCCAGCAGCGTAGAGGGCGGGGGCGCTGGGGATACGCAGTATTTT CASSVEGGGAGDTQYF
NA TRBJ2-7 NA 14 TRBV6-5 TGTGCCAGCCGACCCACAGGGAACACCTACGAGCAGTACTTC CASRPTGNTYEQYF
TRBD2 TRBJ2-1 once 15 TRBV15 TGTGCCACCAGCAGATTCGCGGGGGAGTACAATGAGCAGTTCTTC CATSRFAGEYNEQFF
NA TRBJ2-3 once 17 TRBV4-1 TGCGCCAGCAGCTCCCCTGGGACCTGGGGGATTTCGGATACGCAGTATTTT CASSSPGTWGISDTQYF
TRBD1 TRBJ2-3 NA 14 TRBV7-2 TGTGCCAGCAGCTCCGGACAGGGAATAGATACGCAGTATTTT CASSSGQGIDTQYF
TRBD2 TRBJ2-2 NA 15 TRBV4-1 TGCGCCAGCAGCTCTCCGGGGACTAGTACCGGGGAGCTGTTTTTT CASSSPGTSTGELFF
NA TRBJ2-1 NA 11 TRBV6-6 TGTGCCAGCAGTTTGGGCAATGAGCAGTTCTTC CASSLGNEQFF
NA TRBJ1-5 NA 12 TRBV29-1 TGCAGCGTCGGGTTACCTAATCAGCCCCAGCATTTT CSVGLPNQPQHF
TRBD1 TRBJ2-7 once 14 TRBV10-3 TGTGCCATCAGTGTGGGGACAGGGGGCTACGAGCAGTACTTC CAISVGTGGYEQYF
NA TRBJ1-2 NA 12 TRBV2 TGTGCCAGCAGCAGGGCCTCCTATGGCTACACCTTC CASSRASYGYTF
NA TRBJ1-5 NA 18 TRBV11-3 TGTGCCAGCAGCTTGAGGCGGGGGCAGGGTATTAGCAATCAGCCCCAGCATTTT CASSLRRGQGISNQPQHF
NA TRBJ1-1 once 14 TRBV4-1 TGCGCCAGCAGCCAAGAACCCGGCAACACTGAAGCTTTCTTT CASSQEPGNTEAFF
TRBD1 TRBJ1-1 once 15 TRBV28 TGTGCCAGCAGACGTCCGGGACAGGTGAACACTGAAGCTTTCTTT CASRRPGQVNTEAFF
NA TRBJ2-1 NA 14 TRBV7-8 TGTGCCAGCAGCTCCGGGACTCCAGGCAATGAGCAGTTCTTC CASSSGTPGNEQFF
NA TRBJ2-3 NA 14 TRBV3-1/TRBV3-2 TGTGCCAGCAGCCAAGCGGCGGGGACAGATACGCAGTATTTT CASSQAAGTDTQYF
NA TRBJ2-2 NA 15 TRBV29-1 TGCAGCGTTCCCGGGGGGACAGGGAACACCGGGGAGCTGTTTTTT CSVPGGTGNTGELFF
TRBD2 TRBJ2-3 NA 16 TRBV4-3 TGCGCCAGCAGCCAAGTAGCGGGGGGCGTTCTGGATACGCAGTATTTT CASSQVAGGVLDTQYF
TRBD1 TRBJ2-1 once 15 TRBV5-1 TGCGCCAGCAGCTCCGGACAGGGGGCCTACAATGAGCAGTTCTTC CASSSGQGAYNEQFF
NA TRBJ1-6 NA 14 TRBV7-2 TGTGCCAGCAGATGGACACCTAATAATTCACCCCTCCACTTT CASRWTPNNSPLHF
NA TRBJ1-5 NA 13 TRBV7-2 TGTGCCAGCAACAGGGACAGCAATCAGCCCCAGCATTTT CASNRDSNQPQHF
TRBD1 TRBJ1-4 NA 14 TRBV2 TGTGCCAGCAGCGTACAGGGGGCTAATGAAAAACTGTTTTTT CASSVQGANEKLFF
TRBD2 TRBJ2-7 NA 17 TRBV7-9 TGTGCCAGCAGTCGTATCTCCCGAGGCGGGGGGGCCTCGAAGCAGTACTTC CASSRISRGGGASKQYF
NA TRBJ1-5 NA 16 TRBV6-5 TGTGCCAGCAGTTACTCGCGTGTGGGTAGCAATCAGCCCCAGCATTTT CASSYSRVGSNQPQHF
NA TRBJ1-4 few 16 TRBV5-1 TGCGCCAGCAGCTTGGGGAGCTTTGCAACTAATGAAAAACTGTTTTTT CASSLGSFATNEKLFF
NA TRBJ1-5 NA 16 TRBV27 TGTGCCAGCAGCCCTCGGTCCCTCCTGGGCAATCAGCCCCAGCATTTT CASSPRSLLGNQPQHF
NA TRBJ1-5 NA 13 TRBV5-5 TGTGCCAGCAGCTTCGACCCAAATCAGCCCCAGCATTTT CASSFDPNQPQHF
NA TRBJ2-3 NA 14 TRBV19 TGTGCCAGTAGTATAGGTGCGATCACAGATACGCAGTATTTT CASSIGAITDTQYF
NA TRBJ2-3 few 14 TRBV19 TGTGCCAGTAGTTTTGGGACTGATACAGATACGCAGTATTTT CASSFGTDTDTQYF
NA TRBJ1-2 NA 13 TRBV11-2 TGTGCCAGCAGCTCCAGTAGTGCCTATGGCTACACCTTC CASSSSSAYGYTF
NA TRBJ1-2 NA 17 TRBV4-2 TGTGCCAGCAGCCAAGCCGGGCCAGACAGGTCTGTTTATGGCTACACCTTC CASSQAGPDRSVYGYTF
TRBD2 TRBJ2-7 NA 13 TRBV6-5 TGTGCCAGCAGTTTTGCGGGGGGTTACGAGCAGTACTTC CASSFAGGYEQYF
NA TRBJ2-1 NA 14 TRBV24-1 TGTGCCACCAGTGATTCACCCCCCCGGGATGAGCAGTTCTTC CATSDSPPRDEQFF
TRBD1 TRBJ1-5 NA 14 TRBV28 TGTGCCAGCAGTTCGGGACAGGGGGATCAGCCCCAGCATTTT CASSSGQGDQPQHF
NA TRBJ1-1 NA 13 TRBV7-2 TGTGCCAGCAGCTTAGGGGGTGGCACTGAAGCTTTCTTT CASSLGGGTEAFF
NA TRBJ1-4 NA 12 TRBV10-3 TGTGCCGTACAAGCAACTAATGAAAAACTGTTTTTT CAVQATNEKLFF
TRBD2 TRBJ2-7 few 14 TRBV7-2 TGTGCCAGCAGCTCCGCTAGCGGGGGGTACGAGCAGTACTTC CASSSASGGYEQYF
TRBD1 TRBJ2-7 NA 14 TRBV27 TGTGCCAGCAGCCCGAGGGACAGGTACTACGAGCAGTACTTC CASSPRDRYYEQYF
NA TRBJ1-1 NA 12 TRBV5-1 TGCGCCAGCAGGGGGGATGGGCCTGAAGCTTTCTTT CASRGDGPEAFF
TRBD1 TRBJ1-5 NA 13 TRBV7-2 TGTGCCAGCAGCTCCGACAGGGATCAGCCCCAGCATTTT CASSSDRDQPQHF
NA TRBJ2-2 NA 13 TRBV27 TGTGCCACCAGGATGGAGGGTATGCGGGAGCTGTTTTTT CATRMEGMRELFF
TRBD2 TRBJ2-3 NA 18 TRBV7-9 TGTGCCAGCAGCCAACCCGGGCCTAGCGGGGGGGCCTCGGATACGCAGTATTTT CASSQPGPSGGASDTQYF
NA TRBJ2-4 NA 15 TRBV27 TGTGCCAGCAGTTTACAAAGGGATTTGGGAGACATTCAGTACTTC CASSLQRDLGDIQYF
NA TRBJ2-7 NA 15 TRBV7-3 TGTGCCAGCAGCTTAAGAGCAGGACCCACCTACGAGCAGTACTTC CASSLRAGPTYEQYF
NA TRBJ1-1 NA 12 TRBV12-5 TGTGCTAGTGGTTTGGCAGGGGCTGAAGCTTTCTTT CASGLAGAEAFF
NA TRBJ2-1 NA 16 TRBV2 TGTGCCAGCAGCCGAGGGTGGCAGAGCTCCTACAATGAGCAGTTCTTC CASSRGWQSSYNEQFF
NA TRBJ1-6 NA 12 TRBV19 TGTGCCAGTAGTAACCGGGATTCACCCCTCCACTTT CASSNRDSPLHF
NA TRBJ2-3 few 14 TRBV23-1 TGCGCCAGCAGTCAATCGGACCCCACAGATACGCAGTATTTT CASSQSDPTDTQYF
TRBD1 TRBJ1-2 NA 14 TRBV6-5 TGTGCCAGCAGTCCCGTGACAGGGTTCCGGGGCTACACCTTC CASSPVTGFRGYTF